This T cell receptor beta chain derives from a study of T-cell reconstitution after alpha-beta-depleted transplantation in children. Study-wide results and limits: At day 60, the high TCRbeta diversity found in some patients originated from recipient T cells and thymic progenitors that had survived. Several hundred expanded graft clones reportedly gave rise to the alpha-beta T cells present about two months after transplant.

On this clonotype: Its antigen is unknown.

Unique molecular identifiers were incorporated during preparation of the TCRbeta library. Each CDR3 protein gets one entry after TCRdb re-called the PCR reads with MiXCR. This sample has around 580,000 distinct CDR3 sequences, with 25% to 30% found just once. Trimming shortened V by 4 bases and J by 9 bases, and 13 bases separated the two germline ends. The CDR3 covers 12 residues. Germline values: CDR1 SQVTM, CDR2 ANQGSEA. The source is a boy in the first two years of life with Wiskott-Aldrich syndrome, due to receive a stem cell transplant. The rearrangement joins TRBV29-1 to TRBJ2-1; D is ambiguous. The starting material was PBMCs, obtained before TCRalphabeta/CD19-depleted stem cell transplant. The CDR3 region is CSVATTMSEQFF. The CDR3 nucleotides read TGCAGCGTTGCCACCACGATGAGTGAGCAGTTCTTC.